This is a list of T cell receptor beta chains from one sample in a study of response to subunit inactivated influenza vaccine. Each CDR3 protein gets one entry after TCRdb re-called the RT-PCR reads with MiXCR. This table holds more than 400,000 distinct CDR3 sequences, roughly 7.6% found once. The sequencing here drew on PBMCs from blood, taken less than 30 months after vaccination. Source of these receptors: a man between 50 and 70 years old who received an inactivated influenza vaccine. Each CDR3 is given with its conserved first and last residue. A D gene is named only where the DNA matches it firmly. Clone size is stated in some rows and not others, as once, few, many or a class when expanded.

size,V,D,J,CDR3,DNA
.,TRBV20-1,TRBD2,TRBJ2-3,CSAAAGGPTDTQYF,TGCAGTGCTGCAGCGGGGGGGCCGACAGATACGCAGTATTTT
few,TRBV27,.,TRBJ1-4,CASRYSATTNEKLFF,TGTGCCAGCAGATACTCAGCGACAACTAATGAAAAACTGTTTTTT
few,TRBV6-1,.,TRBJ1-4,CASSNNRVLGGEKLFF,TGTGCCAGCAGCAATAACAGGGTCCTGGGTGGGGAAAAACTGTTTTTT
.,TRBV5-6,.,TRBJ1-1,CASSLAAFLNTEAFF,TGTGCCAGCAGCTTGGCAGCATTCTTGAACACTGAAGCTTTCTTT
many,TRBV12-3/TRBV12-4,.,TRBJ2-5,CASSLQDQETQYF,TGTGCCAGCAGTCTACAGGATCAAGAGACCCAGTACTTC
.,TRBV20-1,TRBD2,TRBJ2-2,CSARDRLAGGPGTGELFF,TGCAGTGCTAGAGATCGGCTAGCGGGAGGGCCCGGTACCGGGGAGCTGTTTTTT
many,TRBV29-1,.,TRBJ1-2,CSALEATNYGYTF,TGCAGCGCTCTCGAGGCGACTAACTATGGCTACACCTTC
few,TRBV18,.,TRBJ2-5,CASSPGVPRETQYF,TGTGCCAGCTCACCTGGTGTGCCGCGGGAGACCCAGTACTTC
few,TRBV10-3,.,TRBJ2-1,CAISESGTANDEQFF,TGTGCCATCAGTGAGTCAGGGACCGCGAACGATGAGCAGTTCTTC
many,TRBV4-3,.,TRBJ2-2,CASSQVSSQRPGELFF,TGCGCCAGCAGCCAAGTTTCTAGCCAAAGACCCGGGGAGCTGTTTTTT
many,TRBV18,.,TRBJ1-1,CASSPTGRGGTEAFF,TGTGCCAGCTCACCAACTGGTAGGGGTGGCACTGAAGCTTTCTTT
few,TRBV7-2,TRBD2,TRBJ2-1,CASSLAGGSGRPSYNEQFF,TGTGCCAGCAGCTTAGCGGGGGGTAGCGGGAGGCCCTCCTACAATGAGCAGTTCTTC
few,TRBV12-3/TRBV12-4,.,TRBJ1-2,CASNPGNYGYTF,TGTGCCAGCAATCCAGGGAACTATGGCTACACCTTC
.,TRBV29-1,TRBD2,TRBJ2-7,CSVEDLASGSYEQYF,TGCAGCGTTGAAGATCTGGCTAGCGGCTCCTACGAGCAGTACTTC
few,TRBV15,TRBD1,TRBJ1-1,CATSLTGDGTEAFF,TGTGCCACCAGCCTGACAGGGGATGGTACTGAAGCTTTCTTT
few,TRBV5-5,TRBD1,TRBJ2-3,CASRTTGNTDTQYF,TGTGCCAGCAGAACGACAGGGAACACAGATACGCAGTATTTT
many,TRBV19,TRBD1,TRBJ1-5,CASSPGQGARQPQHF,TGTGCCAGTAGTCCGGGACAGGGGGCGCGTCAGCCCCAGCATTTT
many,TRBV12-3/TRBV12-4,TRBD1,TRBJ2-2,CASRWTGARTGELFF,TGTGCCAGCAGGTGGACAGGGGCGAGAACCGGGGAGCTGTTTTTT
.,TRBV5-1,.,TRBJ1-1,CASSLWIGTEAFF,TGCGCCAGCAGCTTGTGGATTGGCACTGAAGCTTTCTTT
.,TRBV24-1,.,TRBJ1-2,CATSDLDGYLF,TGTGCCACCAGTGATTTGGACGGATACCTCTTC
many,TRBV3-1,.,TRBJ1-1,CASSQAARGDTEAFF,TGTGCCAGCAGCCAAGCGGCGAGGGGGGACACTGAAGCTTTCTTT
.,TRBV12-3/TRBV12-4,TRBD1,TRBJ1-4,CASSPGTGRTKLFF,TGTGCCAGCAGTCCCGGGACAGGGAGAACAAAACTGTTTTTT
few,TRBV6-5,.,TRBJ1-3,CASSYRVDSGNTIYF,TGTGCCAGCAGTTACAGGGTCGACTCTGGAAACACCATATATTTT
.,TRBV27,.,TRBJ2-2,CASSFLSRTGELFF,TGTGCCAGCAGTTTCCTGAGTCGCACCGGGGAGCTGTTTTTT
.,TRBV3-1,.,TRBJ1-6,CASTQVYGLSSYNSPLHF,TGTGCCAGCACCCAAGTTTACGGACTGAGCTCCTATAATTCACCCCTCCACTTT
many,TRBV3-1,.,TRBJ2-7,CASSQVRGREQYF,TGTGCCAGCAGCCAAGTTCGGGGTCGCGAGCAGTACTTC
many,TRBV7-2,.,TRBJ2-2,CASSLVLLPRTGELFF,TGTGCCAGCAGCTTAGTCTTACTACCCCGCACCGGGGAGCTGTTTTTT
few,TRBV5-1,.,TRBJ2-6,CASSLGQSGANVLTF,TGCGCCAGCAGCTTGGGGCAGTCTGGGGCCAACGTCCTGACTTTC
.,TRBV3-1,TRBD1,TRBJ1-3,CASSRGQGGRNTIYF,TGTGCCAGCAGCCGGGGACAGGGTGGAAGAAACACCATATATTTT
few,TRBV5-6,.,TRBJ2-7,CASSLARAGESYEQYF,TGTGCCAGCAGCTTGGCTAGGGCAGGGGAGTCCTACGAGCAGTACTTC
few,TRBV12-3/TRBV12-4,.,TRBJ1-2,CASSLMASRLNYGYTF,TGTGCCAGCAGTTTAATGGCTTCTCGGCTAAACTATGGCTACACCTTC
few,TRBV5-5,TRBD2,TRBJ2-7,CASSLPGLAILEQYF,TGTGCCAGCAGCCTCCCGGGACTAGCGATTCTCGAGCAGTACTTC
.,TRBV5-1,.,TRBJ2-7,CASSLDLFYRPSSYEQYF,TGCGCCAGCAGCTTGGACCTTTTTTACAGGCCGAGCTCCTACGAGCAGTACTTC
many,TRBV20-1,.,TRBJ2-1,CSAPDLERYNEQFF,TGCAGTGCTCCGGACCTCGAACGGTACAATGAGCAGTTCTTC
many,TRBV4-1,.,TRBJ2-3,CASSQEGVSTDTQYF,TGCGCCAGCAGCCAAGAGGGGGTTAGCACAGATACGCAGTATTTT
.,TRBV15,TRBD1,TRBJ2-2,CATSTIRTGGELFF,TGTGCCACCAGCACAATCCGGACAGGCGGGGAGCTGTTTTTT
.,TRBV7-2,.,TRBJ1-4,CASSLTRALNEKLFF,TGTGCCAGCAGCTTAACCAGGGCTCTAAATGAAAAACTGTTTTTT
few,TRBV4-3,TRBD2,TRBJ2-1,CASSQGTAGGRTDEQFF,TGCGCCAGCAGCCAAGGGACCGCGGGGGGCCGAACGGATGAGCAGTTCTTC
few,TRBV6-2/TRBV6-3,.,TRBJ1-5,CASNQLGWGGNQPQHF,TGTGCCAGCAACCAGTTAGGGTGGGGTGGCAATCAGCCCCAGCATTTT
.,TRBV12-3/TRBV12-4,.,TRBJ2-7,CASSPRVIGISAEQYF,TGTGCCAGCAGTCCACGGGTTATAGGGATTAGCGCCGAGCAGTACTTC
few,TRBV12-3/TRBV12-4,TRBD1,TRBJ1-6,CASSSWDRNSPLHF,TGTGCCAGCAGTTCCTGGGACAGGAATTCACCCCTCCACTTT
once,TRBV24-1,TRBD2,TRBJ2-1,CATSYRWSLWGLAGEYNEQFF,TGTGCCACCAGTTATCGGTGGAGTTTATGGGGACTAGCGGGAGAGTACAATGAGCAGTTCTTC
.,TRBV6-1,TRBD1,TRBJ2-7,CASSRGQGFPSYEQYF,TGTGCCAGCAGTAGAGGACAGGGGTTTCCTTCCTACGAGCAGTACTTC
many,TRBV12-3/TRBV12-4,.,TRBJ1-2,CASSPGGAYGYTF,TGTGCCAGCAGCCCCGGCGGGGCCTATGGCTACACCTTC
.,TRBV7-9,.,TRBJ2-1,CASSLEASVNEQFF,TGTGCCAGCAGCTTAGAGGCGAGCGTCAATGAGCAGTTCTTC
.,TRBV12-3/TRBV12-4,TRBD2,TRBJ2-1,CASRARGGVYNEQFF,TGTGCCAGCCGTGCTCGCGGGGGGGTCTACAATGAGCAGTTCTTC
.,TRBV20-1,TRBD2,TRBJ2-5,CSAGAGIQETQYF,TGCAGTGCTGGAGCGGGGATCCAAGAGACCCAGTACTTC
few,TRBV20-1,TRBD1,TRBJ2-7,CSARVSGTGGEQYF,TGCAGTGCTAGAGTTTCCGGGACAGGCGGCGAGCAGTACTTC
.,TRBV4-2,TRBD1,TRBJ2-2,CASSRDRFGTGELFF,TGTGCCAGCAGCAGGGACAGATTTGGCACCGGGGAGCTGTTTTTT
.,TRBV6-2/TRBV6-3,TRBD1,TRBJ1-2,CASRKTGESSGYTF,TGTGCCAGCAGAAAGACAGGGGAGAGCTCTGGCTACACCTTC
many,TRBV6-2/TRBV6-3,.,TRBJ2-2,CASSYTLWRSDRSNTGELFF,TGTGCCAGCAGTTACACCCTCTGGCGCTCGGACCGTTCGAACACCGGGGAGCTGTTTTTT